This is a list of T cell receptor beta chains from one sample in a study of T cells after yellow fever vaccination. TCRdb called the 5' RACE reads again in MiXCR, with one record for every CDR3 protein. The sample lists hundreds of thousands of distinct CDR3 sequences; around 8.1% were seen once. Sample: PBMCs, taken about 41 days after the first yellow fever vaccination. Receptor source: a man between 18 and 29 years old who received the YFV17D yellow fever vaccine. Both conserved end residues are part of each CDR3. The D gene is left open where the match is weak. The listing skips clone size in some rows; elsewhere it reads once, few, many or a size class.

clone_size j_call v_call d_call cdr3_nt cdr3_aa
- TRBJ2-1 TRBV7-9 - TGTGCCAGCAGCGGTTGGACCGCCGATGAGCAGTTCTTC CASSGWTADEQFF
- TRBJ2-3 TRBV11-2 TRBD2 TGTGCCAGCAGCCCCAAGACTAGCGGGGGGGTGCAGTATACGCAGTATTTT CASSPKTSGGVQYTQYF
- TRBJ2-2 TRBV20-1 TRBD1 TGCAGTGCCCCGGACAGGGGGCGAGGCACCGGGGAGCTGTTTTTT CSAPDRGRGTGELFF
few TRBJ2-1 TRBV5-5 - TGTGCCAGCAGCCGGACAGACTACAATGAGCAGTTCTTC CASSRTDYNEQFF
many TRBJ2-1 TRBV18 TRBD2 TGTGCCAGCTCACCAGCTAGCGGGGGGGCCGGTATTGAGCAGTTCTTC CASSPASGGAGIEQFF
many TRBJ2-7 TRBV10-3 - TGTGCCATCAGTGAGGGGACGGGGGTGTCCTACGAGCAGTACTTC CAISEGTGVSYEQYF
- TRBJ1-2 TRBV25-1 - TGTGCCAGCAGCCCCCAATGGAGCCGGGGCTACACCTTC CASSPQWSRGYTF
few TRBJ2-5 TRBV6-2/TRBV6-3 - TGTGCCAGCAGGAAGGACGGGGTATGGGAGACCCAGTACTTC CASRKDGVWETQYF
- TRBJ2-5 TRBV30 - TGTGCCTGGAGTGTACGGGAAAAAGAGACCCAGTACTTC CAWSVREKETQYF
few TRBJ1-3 TRBV4-1 TRBD1 TGCGCCAGCAGCCAAGATGGGGCCAGGGGGTACTCTGGAAACACCATATATTTT CASSQDGARGYSGNTIYF
many TRBJ1-2 TRBV2 - TGTGCCAGCAGCGCGCCGGCAACAGGGCCTAACTATGGCTACACCTTC CASSAPATGPNYGYTF
many TRBJ1-5 TRBV5-1 - TGCGCCAGCAGATTCCGGGGAGGGCACCTTAGCAATCAGCCCCAGCATTTT CASRFRGGHLSNQPQHF
- TRBJ1-5 TRBV6-4 - TGTGCCAGCAGTCCCGAGGGGAATAGCAATCAGCCCCAGCATTTT CASSPEGNSNQPQHF
few TRBJ2-1 TRBV7-8 - TGTGCCAGCAGCTTAGGGGGAGTTCTCGATGAGCAGTTCTTC CASSLGGVLDEQFF
- TRBJ1-5 TRBV20-1 - TGCAGTGCCGAACAGGAGTCCTTCCCGGAGCCCCAGCATTTT CSAEQESFPEPQHF
- TRBJ1-1 TRBV3-1 TRBD1 TGTGCCAGCAGCAACACAGGGGGCACTGAAGCTTTCTTT CASSNTGGTEAFF
few TRBJ1-5 TRBV9 TRBD1 TGTGCCAGCAGCGCCGGGACAGGGCTTAGCAATCAGCCCCAGCATTTT CASSAGTGLSNQPQHF
many TRBJ1-1 TRBV6-5 - TGTGCCAGCAGTTACGAGGGGGACACTGAAGCTTTCTTT CASSYEGDTEAFF
few TRBJ2-1 TRBV5-1 TRBD2 TGCGCCAGCAGTGGCGGGGGGCCGCCCACCAATGAGCAGTTCTTC CASSGGGPPTNEQFF
- TRBJ1-3 TRBV10-3 TRBD1 TGTGCCATCAGTTTCGACAGGGGGAACACCATATATTTT CAISFDRGNTIYF
few TRBJ2-7 TRBV19 - TGTGCCAGTAGTTCCTCGGGCCTACACTTCTACGAGCAGTACTTC CASSSSGLHFYEQYF
- TRBJ2-2 TRBV7-2 - TGTGCCAGCAGCTTAGGCCGCCTCGCGAACACCGGGGAGCTGTTTTTT CASSLGRLANTGELFF
many TRBJ1-4 TRBV5-1 - TGCGCCAGCAGGGAACAGCCTACTAATGAAAAACTGTTTTTT CASREQPTNEKLFF
few TRBJ2-1 TRBV10-3 - TGTGCCATCAGTCCGAGGGGCCGACTATCCTACAATGAGCAGTTCTTC CAISPRGRLSYNEQFF
few TRBJ2-2 TRBV5-1 TRBD1 TGCGCCAGCAGCTCGGGGACAGAGAACACCGGGGAGCTGTTTTTT CASSSGTENTGELFF
many TRBJ1-4 TRBV5-1 - TGCGCCAGCAAAGGGGAAAATGAAAAACTGTTTTTT CASKGENEKLFF
- TRBJ2-5 TRBV28 TRBD2 TGTGCCAGCAGTTTCGGCGGACTAGCGTATGAGACCCAGTACTTC CASSFGGLAYETQYF
- TRBJ1-6 TRBV6-1 - TGTGCCAATCTCACAGCGGGGCTCAATTCACCCCTCCACTTT CANLTAGLNSPLHF
few TRBJ2-1 TRBV12-3/TRBV12-4 - TGTGCCAGCAGTTTAGTTAAAGGGCGGGTTGAGCAGTTCTTC CASSLVKGRVEQFF
- TRBJ1-2 TRBV9 - TGTGCCAGCAGCCCGCAGGGCCTCCATGGCTACACCTTC CASSPQGLHGYTF
few TRBJ2-2 TRBV18 - TGTGCCAGCTCCCAAACGTGGGGGGCCGATACCGGGGAGCTGTTTTTT CASSQTWGADTGELFF
many TRBJ2-5 TRBV12-3/TRBV12-4 - TGTGCCAGCAGAAGGGACGACGGGCGACTGGAGACCCAGTACTTC CASRRDDGRLETQYF
- TRBJ2-7 TRBV18 - TGTGCCAGCTCACCTTACAGGGTTAAGCACGAGCAGTACTTC CASSPYRVKHEQYF
- TRBJ2-1 TRBV20-1 - TGCAGTGCTAGTAACAACCACAATGAGCAGTTCTTC CSASNNHNEQFF
- TRBJ2-5 TRBV12-3/TRBV12-4 - TGTGCCAGCAGTTTCGGGGCGGTGGGAGAGACCCAGTACTTC CASSFGAVGETQYF
few TRBJ2-1 TRBV19 - TGTGCCAGTAGTCGGTGGGGGCAGCACAATGAGCAGTTCTTC CASSRWGQHNEQFF
- TRBJ2-1 TRBV7-3 - TGTGCCAGCAGCTTAAGTCCGATCTCCTACAATGAGCAGTTCTTC CASSLSPISYNEQFF
few TRBJ1-1 TRBV29-1 TRBD1 TGCAGCGTAACAGGGGGCCTGAACACTGAAGCTTTCTTT CSVTGGLNTEAFF
- TRBJ2-3 TRBV6-1 TRBD1 TGTGCCAGCAGCCGAATGGACAGGGGTTCAGGGGATACGCAGTATTTT CASSRMDRGSGDTQYF
- TRBJ1-6 TRBV12-3/TRBV12-4 - TGTGCCAGCAGCACGGAGTATAATTCACCCCTCCACTTT CASSTEYNSPLHF
many TRBJ1-2 TRBV12-3/TRBV12-4 TRBD1 TGTGCCAGCAATTCCGGACAGGGACGCGGCTACACCTTC CASNSGQGRGYTF
many TRBJ2-5 TRBV5-1 - TGCGCCAGCAGCTTGCTGCCCCTTGGGCAGAAAGAGACCCAGTACTTC CASSLLPLGQKETQYF
many TRBJ2-1 TRBV19 - TGTGCCAGTACCCAGAAAAACTACAATGAGCAGTTCTTC CASTQKNYNEQFF
- TRBJ1-4 TRBV12-3/TRBV12-4 - TGTGCCAGCAGTTCCGGGCAGGGCGTAGAAAAACTGTTTTTT CASSSGQGVEKLFF
- TRBJ1-2 TRBV3-1 - TGTGCCAGCAGCCAGGGACGGACTAACTATGGCTACACCTTC CASSQGRTNYGYTF
many TRBJ2-4 TRBV7-9 - TGTGCCAGCAGCTTAGTGACAGTCCAAGCCAAAAACATTCAGTACTTC CASSLVTVQAKNIQYF
few TRBJ1-1 TRBV29-1 - TGCAGCGTTGTCCCCACTCAGGGCACTGAAGCTTTCTTT CSVVPTQGTEAFF